This TCR beta chain is drawn from a study of T cells after yellow fever vaccination. About the study: Preparation used SMART-Seq v4 Ultra Low Input for the low-cell-number fractions. Study outcomes and limitations: The booster response re-showed most primary clones: roughly 97% CD4, around 90% CD8.

For this clonotype: Its antigen remains unknown. The germline gene is not matched at one end of the junction; a read error may be the cause.

5'RACE template switching produced TCR cDNA carrying a universal primer site and UMIs. TCRdb independently ran MiXCR on the 5' RACE reads; one entry per CDR3 protein. The top ten clones hold 2.5% to 3% of a sample with 100,000 to 150,000 distinct CDR3 sequences, about 7.8% of them seen once. This TCR was recovered from a young man who received the YFV17D yellow fever vaccine. Sequenced material: CD4+ T cells sorted from PBMCs, taken about 41 days after the first yellow fever vaccination.

Here the CDR3 DNA reads TGTGCCAGCAGTCCCGACACCGGGGTGCTGTTTTTT. It translates to CASSPDTGVLFF. This sequence joins TRBV12-3 or TRBV12-4 and TRBJ2-2; the D gene is possibly TRBD2 (5 bases). The CDR3 runs to 12 residues.